This TCR beta chain appears in the sequencing data of a study of T cells after yellow fever vaccination. Overall study context: Low-cell-number fractions underwent preparation using SMART-Seq v4 Ultra Low Input.

5'RACE template switching generated TCR cDNA, adding a universal primer site and UMIs. In TCRdb, the 5' RACE reads were re-called with MiXCR into one record per CDR3 protein. The sample shows approximately 610,000 distinct CDR3 sequences, less than 20% of them seen only once. The germline V and J ends were trimmed by 2 bases and 0 bases, with 13 bases remaining between them. The CDR3 loop spans 16 amino acids. The germline V gene encodes CDR1 MNHEY and CDR2 SVGAGI. Of note for this clonotype: What it binds is not known.

Study-wide results and limits: Just a small share of clonotypes turned up in the CD4 compartment as well as the CD8 compartment. At around 95% for CD4 and 70% to 90% for CD8, most primary-vaccination clones showed up again after the booster.

Sequences were derived from PBMCs, sampled more than 4 days after the first yellow fever vaccination. The sequence was obtained from a man aged 18 to 35 who received the YFV17D yellow fever vaccine. The chain is built from TRBV6-5 and TRBJ1-2; weak D call: TRBD1 (5 bases). CDR3 protein: CASSYRAVTANYGYTF. DNA for the CDR3: TGTGCCAGCAGTTACCGGGCGGTGACAGCTAACTATGGCTACACCTTC.